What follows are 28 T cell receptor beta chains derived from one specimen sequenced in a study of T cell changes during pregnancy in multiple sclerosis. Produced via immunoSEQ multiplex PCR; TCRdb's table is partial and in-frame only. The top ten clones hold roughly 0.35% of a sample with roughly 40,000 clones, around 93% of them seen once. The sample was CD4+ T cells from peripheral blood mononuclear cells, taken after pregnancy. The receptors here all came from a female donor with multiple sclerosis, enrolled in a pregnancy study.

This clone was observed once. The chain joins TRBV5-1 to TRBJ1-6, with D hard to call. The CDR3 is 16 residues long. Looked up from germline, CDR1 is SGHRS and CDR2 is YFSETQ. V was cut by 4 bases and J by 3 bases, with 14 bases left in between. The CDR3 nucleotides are TGCGCCAGCAGCACGCGGGCAGGCAACTATAATTCACCCCTCCACTTT. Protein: CASSTRAGNYNSPLHF.

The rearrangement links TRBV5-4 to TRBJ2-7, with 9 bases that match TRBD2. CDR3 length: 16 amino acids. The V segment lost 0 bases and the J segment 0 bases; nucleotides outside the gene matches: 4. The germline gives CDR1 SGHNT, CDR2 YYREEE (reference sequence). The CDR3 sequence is CASSLAGGGASYEQYF. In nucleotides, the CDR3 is TGTGCCAGCAGCTTGGCGGGCGGGGGGGCCTCCTACGAGCAGTACTTC.

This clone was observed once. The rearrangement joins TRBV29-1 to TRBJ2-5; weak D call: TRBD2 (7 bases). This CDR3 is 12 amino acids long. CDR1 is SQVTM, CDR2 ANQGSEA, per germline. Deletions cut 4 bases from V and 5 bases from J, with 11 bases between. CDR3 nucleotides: TGCAGCGTTGCAGGGAGGGGGGAGACCCAGTACTTC. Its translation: CSVAGRGETQYF.

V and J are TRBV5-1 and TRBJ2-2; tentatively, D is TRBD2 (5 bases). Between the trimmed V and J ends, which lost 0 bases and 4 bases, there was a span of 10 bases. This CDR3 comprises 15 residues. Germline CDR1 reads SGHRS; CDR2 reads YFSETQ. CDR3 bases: TGCGCCAGCAGCTTGGACCTGACTACCACCGGGGAGCTGTTTTTT. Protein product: CASSLDLTTTGELFF.

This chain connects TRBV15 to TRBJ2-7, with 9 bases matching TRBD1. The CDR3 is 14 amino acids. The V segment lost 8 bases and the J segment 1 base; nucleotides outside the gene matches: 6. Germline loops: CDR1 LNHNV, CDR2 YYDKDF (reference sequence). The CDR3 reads CATLLTGGSYEQYF. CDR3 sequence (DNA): TGTGCCACCCTACTGACAGGGGGATCCTACGAGCAGTACTTC.

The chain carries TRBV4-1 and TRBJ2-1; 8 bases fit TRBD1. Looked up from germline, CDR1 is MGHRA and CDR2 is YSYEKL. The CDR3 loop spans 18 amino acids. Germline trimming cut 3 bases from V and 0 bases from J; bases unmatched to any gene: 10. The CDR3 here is CASSQYRGTPSSYNEQFF. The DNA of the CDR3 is TGCGCCAGCAGCCAGTACAGGGGGACCCCTAGCTCCTACAATGAGCAGTTCTTC.

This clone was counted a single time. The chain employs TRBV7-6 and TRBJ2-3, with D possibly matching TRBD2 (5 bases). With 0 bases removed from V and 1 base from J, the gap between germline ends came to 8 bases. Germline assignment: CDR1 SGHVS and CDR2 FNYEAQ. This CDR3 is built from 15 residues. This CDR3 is CASSLADGGTDTQYF. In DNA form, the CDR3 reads TGTGCCAGCAGCTTAGCGGACGGGGGCACAGATACGCAGTATTTT.

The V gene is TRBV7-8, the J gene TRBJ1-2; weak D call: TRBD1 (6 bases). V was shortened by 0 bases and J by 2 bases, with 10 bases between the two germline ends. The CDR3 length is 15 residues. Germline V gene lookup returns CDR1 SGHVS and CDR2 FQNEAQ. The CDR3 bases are TGTGCCAGCAGCTTAGCCAGGGGCTTAAACTATGGCTACACCTTC. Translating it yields CASSLARGLNYGYTF.

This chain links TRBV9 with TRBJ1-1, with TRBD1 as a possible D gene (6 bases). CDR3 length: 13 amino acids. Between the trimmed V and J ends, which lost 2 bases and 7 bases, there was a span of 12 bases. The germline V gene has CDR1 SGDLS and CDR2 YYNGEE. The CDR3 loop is CASSVHPDSEAFF. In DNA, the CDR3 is TGTGCCAGCAGCGTCCACCCGGACAGTGAAGCTTTCTTT.

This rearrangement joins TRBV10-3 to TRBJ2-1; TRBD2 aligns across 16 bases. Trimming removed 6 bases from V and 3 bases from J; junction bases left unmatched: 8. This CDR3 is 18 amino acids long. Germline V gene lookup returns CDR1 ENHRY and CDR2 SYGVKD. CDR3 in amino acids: CAIRGTSGGARNYNEQFF. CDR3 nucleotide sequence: TGTGCCATCAGGGGGACTAGCGGGGGGGCACGGAACTACAATGAGCAGTTCTTC.

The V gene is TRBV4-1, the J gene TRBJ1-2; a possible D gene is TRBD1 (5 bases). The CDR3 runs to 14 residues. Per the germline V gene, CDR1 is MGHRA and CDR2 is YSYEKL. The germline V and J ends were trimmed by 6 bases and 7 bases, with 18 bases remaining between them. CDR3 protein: CASRNPGPIFGYTF. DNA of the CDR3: TGCGCCAGCAGGAACCCAGGGCCTATTTTTGGCTACACCTTC.

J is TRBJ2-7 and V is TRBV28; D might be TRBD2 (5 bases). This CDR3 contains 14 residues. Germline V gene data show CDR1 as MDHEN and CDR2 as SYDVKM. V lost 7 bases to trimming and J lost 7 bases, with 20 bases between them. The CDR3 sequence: CASTRFSGNGEQYF. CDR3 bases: TGTGCCAGCACCCGGTTCTCGGGGAACGGGGAGCAGTACTTC.

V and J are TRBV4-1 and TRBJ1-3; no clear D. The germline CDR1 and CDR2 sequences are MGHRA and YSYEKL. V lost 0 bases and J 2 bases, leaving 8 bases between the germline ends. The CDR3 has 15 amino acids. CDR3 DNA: TGCGCCAGCAGCCAAGAGGGCAGTACTGGAAACACCATATATTTT. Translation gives CASSQEGSTGNTIYF.

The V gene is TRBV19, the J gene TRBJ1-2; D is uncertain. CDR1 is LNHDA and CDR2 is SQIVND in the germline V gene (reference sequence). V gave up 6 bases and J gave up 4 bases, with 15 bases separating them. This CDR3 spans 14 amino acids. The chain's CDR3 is CASSESRMSYGYTF. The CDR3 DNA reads TGTGCCAGTAGCGAATCGAGGATGAGCTATGGCTACACCTTC.

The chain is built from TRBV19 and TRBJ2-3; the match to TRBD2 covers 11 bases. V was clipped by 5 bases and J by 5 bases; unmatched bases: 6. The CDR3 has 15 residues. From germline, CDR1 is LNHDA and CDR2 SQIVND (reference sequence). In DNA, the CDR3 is TGTGCCAGTAGTGTTAGCGGGGGGGCCCAAGATACGCAGTATTTT. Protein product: CASSVSGGAQDTQYF.

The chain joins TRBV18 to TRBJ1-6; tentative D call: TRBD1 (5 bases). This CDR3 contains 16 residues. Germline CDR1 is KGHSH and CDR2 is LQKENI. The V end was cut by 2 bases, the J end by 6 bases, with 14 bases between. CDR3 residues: CASSPIPGRFNSPLHF. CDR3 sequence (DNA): TGTGCCAGCTCACCAATACCAGGGAGGTTTAATTCACCCCTCCACTTT.

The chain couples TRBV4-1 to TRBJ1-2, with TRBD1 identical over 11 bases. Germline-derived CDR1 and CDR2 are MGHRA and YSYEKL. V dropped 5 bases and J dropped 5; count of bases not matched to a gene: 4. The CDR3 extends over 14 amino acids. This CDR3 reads CASSGGQGAYGYTF. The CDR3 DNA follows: TGCGCCAGCAGCGGCGGACAGGGGGCGTATGGCTACACCTTC.

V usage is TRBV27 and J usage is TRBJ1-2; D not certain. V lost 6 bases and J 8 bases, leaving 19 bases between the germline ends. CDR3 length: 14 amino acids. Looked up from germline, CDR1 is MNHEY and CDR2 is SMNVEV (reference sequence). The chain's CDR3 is CASRVQRQIDGYTF. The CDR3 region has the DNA TGTGCCAGCAGGGTCCAAAGACAAATCGACGGCTACACCTTC.

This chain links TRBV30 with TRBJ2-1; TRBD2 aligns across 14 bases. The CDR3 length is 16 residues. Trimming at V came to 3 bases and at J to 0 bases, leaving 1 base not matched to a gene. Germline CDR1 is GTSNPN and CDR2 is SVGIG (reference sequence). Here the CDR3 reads CAWSGLAGGSYNEQFF. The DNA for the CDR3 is TGTGCCTGGAGCGGACTAGCGGGGGGCTCCTACAATGAGCAGTTCTTC.

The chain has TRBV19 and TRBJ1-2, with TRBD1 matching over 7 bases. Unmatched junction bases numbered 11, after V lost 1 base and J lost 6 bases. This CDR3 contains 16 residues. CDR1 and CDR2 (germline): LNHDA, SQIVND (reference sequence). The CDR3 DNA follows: TGTGCCAGTAGTATAGGGGACAGAACGAGGAACAATGGCTACACCTTC. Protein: CASSIGDRTRNNGYTF.

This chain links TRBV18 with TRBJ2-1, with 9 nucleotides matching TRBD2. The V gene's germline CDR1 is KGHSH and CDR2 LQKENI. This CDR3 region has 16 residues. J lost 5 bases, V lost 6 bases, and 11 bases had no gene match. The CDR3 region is CASSPVGAGGHNEQFF. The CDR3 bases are TGTGCCAGCTCCCCCGTGGGAGCGGGGGGCCACAATGAGCAGTTCTTC.

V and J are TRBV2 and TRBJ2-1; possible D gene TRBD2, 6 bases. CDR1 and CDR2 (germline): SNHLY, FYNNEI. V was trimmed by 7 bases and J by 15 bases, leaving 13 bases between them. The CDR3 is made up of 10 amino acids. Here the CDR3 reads CASTWDSMFF. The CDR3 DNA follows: TGTGCCAGCACTTGGGACTCTATGTTCTTC.

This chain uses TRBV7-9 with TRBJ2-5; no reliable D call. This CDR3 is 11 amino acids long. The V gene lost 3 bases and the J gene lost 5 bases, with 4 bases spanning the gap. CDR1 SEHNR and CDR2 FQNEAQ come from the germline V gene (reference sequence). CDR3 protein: CASSLAETQYF. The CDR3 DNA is TGTGCCAGCAGCTTGGCCGAGACCCAGTACTTC.

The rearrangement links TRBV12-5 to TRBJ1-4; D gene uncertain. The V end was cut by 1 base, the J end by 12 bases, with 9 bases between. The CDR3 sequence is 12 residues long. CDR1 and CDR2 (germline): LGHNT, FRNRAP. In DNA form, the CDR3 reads TGTGCTAGTGGTTTGGGACTGAGAGAACTGTTTTTT. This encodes CASGLGLRELFF.

CDR3 protein: CASSMMDRVFEKLFF. The DNA of the CDR3 is TGTGCCAGTAGTATGATGGACAGGGTATTTGAAAAACTGTTTTTT. This chain joins TRBV19 and TRBJ1-4; TRBD1 aligns across 8 bases. Germline trimming cut 3 bases from V and 7 bases from J; bases unmatched to any gene: 7. This CDR3 has 15 amino acids. In germline, CDR1 is LNHDA, CDR2 SQIVND (reference sequence).

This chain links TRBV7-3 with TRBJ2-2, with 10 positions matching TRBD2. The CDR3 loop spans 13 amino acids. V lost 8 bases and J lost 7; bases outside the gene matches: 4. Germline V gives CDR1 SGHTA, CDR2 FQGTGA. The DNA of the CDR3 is TGTGCCAGCCGACTAGCGGGTGTCGGGGAGCTGTTTTTT. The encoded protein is CASRLAGVGELFF.

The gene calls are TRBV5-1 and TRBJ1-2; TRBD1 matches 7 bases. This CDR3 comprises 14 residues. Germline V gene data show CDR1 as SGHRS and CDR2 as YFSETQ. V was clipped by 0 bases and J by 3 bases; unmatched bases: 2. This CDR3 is CASSLGQGDYGYTF. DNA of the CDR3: TGCGCCAGCAGCTTGGGACAGGGTGACTATGGCTACACCTTC.

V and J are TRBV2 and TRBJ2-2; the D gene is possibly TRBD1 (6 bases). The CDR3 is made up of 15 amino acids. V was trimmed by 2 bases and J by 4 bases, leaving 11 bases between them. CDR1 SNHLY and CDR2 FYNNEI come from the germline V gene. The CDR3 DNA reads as TGTGCCAGCAGTGAACCAGTGGGGGCCACCGGGGAGCTGTTTTTT. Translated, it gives CASSEPVGATGELFF.